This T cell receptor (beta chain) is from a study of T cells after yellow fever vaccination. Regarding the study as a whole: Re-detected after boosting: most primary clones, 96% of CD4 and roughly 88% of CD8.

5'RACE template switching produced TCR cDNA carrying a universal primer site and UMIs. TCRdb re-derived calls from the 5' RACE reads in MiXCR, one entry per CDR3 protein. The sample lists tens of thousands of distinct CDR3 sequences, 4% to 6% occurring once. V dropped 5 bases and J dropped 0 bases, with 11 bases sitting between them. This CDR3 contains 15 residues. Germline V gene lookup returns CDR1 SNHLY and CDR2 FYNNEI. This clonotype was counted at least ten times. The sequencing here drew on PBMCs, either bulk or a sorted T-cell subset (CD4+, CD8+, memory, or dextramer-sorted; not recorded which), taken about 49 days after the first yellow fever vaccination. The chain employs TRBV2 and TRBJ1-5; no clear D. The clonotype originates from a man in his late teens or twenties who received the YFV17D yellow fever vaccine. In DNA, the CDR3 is TGTGCCAGCAGTAAGAGTACGGTTAGCAATCAGCCCCAGCATTTT. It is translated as CASSKSTVSNQPQHF. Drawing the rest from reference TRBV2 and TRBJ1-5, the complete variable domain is EPEVTQTPSHQVTQMGQEVILRCVPISNHLYFYWYRQILGQKVEFLVSFYNNEISEKSEIFDDQFSVERPDGSNFTLKIRSTKLEDSAMYFCASSKSTVSNQPQHFGDGTRLSIL.